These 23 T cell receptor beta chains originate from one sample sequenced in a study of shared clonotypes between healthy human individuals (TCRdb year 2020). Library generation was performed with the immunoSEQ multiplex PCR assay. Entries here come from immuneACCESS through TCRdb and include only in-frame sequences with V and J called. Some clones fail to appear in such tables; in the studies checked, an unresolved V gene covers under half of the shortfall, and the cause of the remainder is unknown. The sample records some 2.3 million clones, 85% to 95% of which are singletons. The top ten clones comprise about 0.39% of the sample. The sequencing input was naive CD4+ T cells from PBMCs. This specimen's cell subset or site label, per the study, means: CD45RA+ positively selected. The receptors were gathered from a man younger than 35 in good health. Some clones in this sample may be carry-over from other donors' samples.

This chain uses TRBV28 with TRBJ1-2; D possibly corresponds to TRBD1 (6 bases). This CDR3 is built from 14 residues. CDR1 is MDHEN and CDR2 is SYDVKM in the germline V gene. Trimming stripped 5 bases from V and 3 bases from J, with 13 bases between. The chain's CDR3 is CASSKTTGYYGYTF. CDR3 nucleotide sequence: TGTGCCAGCAGTAAAACCACAGGGTACTATGGCTACACCTTC.

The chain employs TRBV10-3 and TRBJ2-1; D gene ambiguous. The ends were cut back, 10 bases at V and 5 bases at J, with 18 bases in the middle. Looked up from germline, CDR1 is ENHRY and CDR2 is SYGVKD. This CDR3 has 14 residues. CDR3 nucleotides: TGTGCCACGACTCCTATGGGCGTAGACAATGAGCAGTTCTTC. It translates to CATTPMGVDNEQFF.

CDR3 amino acids: CATSRRTGNQPQHF. In DNA, the CDR3 is TGTGCCACCAGCAGGAGGACAGGTAATCAGCCCCAGCATTTT. This chain connects TRBV15 to TRBJ1-5; 7 nucleotides align to TRBD1. J gave up 4 bases and V 3 bases, and 3 bases lay outside the gene matches. Germline V lookup: CDR1 LNHNV, CDR2 YYDKDF (reference sequence). The CDR3 has 14 amino acids.

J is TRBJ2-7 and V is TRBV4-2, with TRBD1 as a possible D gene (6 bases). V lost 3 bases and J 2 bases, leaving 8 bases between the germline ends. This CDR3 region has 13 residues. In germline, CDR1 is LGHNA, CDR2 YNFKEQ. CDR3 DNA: TGTGCCAGCAGCCAGGGACAAGCCTACGAGCAGTACTTC. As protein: CASSQGQAYEQYF.

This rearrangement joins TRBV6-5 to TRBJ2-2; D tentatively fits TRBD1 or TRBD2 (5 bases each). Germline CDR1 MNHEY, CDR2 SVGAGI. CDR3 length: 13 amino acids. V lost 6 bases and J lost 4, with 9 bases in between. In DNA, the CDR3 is TGTGCCAGCAGACTGAGGGGCACCGGGGAGCTGTTTTTT. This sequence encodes CASRLRGTGELFF.

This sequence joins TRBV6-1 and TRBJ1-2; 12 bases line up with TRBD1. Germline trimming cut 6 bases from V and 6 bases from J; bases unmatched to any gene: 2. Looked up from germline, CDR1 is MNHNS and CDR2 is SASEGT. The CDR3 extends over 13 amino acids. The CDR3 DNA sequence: TGTGCCAGCAGCTGGGACAGGGGGCATGGCTACACCTTC. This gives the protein CASSWDRGHGYTF.

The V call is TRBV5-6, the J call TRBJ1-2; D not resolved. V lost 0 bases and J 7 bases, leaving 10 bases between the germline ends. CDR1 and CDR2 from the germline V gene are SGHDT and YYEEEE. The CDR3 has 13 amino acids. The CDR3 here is CASSLAGKFGYTF. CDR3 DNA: TGTGCCAGCAGCTTGGCAGGCAAATTTGGCTACACCTTC.

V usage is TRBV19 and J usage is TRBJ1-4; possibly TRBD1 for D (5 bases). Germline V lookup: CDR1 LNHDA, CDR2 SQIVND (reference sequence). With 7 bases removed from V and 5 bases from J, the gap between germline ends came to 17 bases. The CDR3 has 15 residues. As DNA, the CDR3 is TGTGCCAGTACGGGACTCTCGAGTGGGAATGAAAAACTGTTTTTT. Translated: CASTGLSSGNEKLFF. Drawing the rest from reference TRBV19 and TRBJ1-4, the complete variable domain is DGGITQSPKYLFRKEGQNVTLSCEQNLNHDAMYWYRQDPGQGLRLIYYSQIVNDFQKGDIAEGYSVSREKKESFPLTVTSAQKNPTAFYLCASTGLSSGNEKLFFGSGTQLSVL.

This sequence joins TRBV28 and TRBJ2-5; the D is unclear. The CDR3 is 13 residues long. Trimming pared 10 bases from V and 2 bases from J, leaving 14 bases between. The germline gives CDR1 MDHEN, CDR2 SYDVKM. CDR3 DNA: TGTGCCACCCTGCAGGTGGAGCAAGAGACCCAGTACTTC. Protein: CATLQVEQETQYF.

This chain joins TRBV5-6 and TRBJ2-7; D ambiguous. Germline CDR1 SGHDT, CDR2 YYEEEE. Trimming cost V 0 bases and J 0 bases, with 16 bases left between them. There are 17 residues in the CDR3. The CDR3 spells CASSLGGPGLSSYEQYF. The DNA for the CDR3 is TGTGCCAGCAGCTTGGGGGGTCCAGGTCTGAGCTCCTACGAGCAGTACTTC.

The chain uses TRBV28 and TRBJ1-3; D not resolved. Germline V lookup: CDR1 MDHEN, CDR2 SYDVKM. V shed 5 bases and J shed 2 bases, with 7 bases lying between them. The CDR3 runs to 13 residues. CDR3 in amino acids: CASSMRAGNTIYF. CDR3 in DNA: TGTGCCAGCAGTATGCGAGCTGGAAACACCATATATTTT.

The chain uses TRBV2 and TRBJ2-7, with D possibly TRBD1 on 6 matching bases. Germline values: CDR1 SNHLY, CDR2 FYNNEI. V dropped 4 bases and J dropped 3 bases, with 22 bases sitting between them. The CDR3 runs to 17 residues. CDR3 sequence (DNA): TGTGCCAGCAGTGCAGGTACTCTGTCAGGGGACAACTACGAGCAGTACTTC. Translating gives CASSAGTLSGDNYEQYF. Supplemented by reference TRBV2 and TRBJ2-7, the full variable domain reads EPEVTQTPSHQVTQMGQEVILRCVPISNHLYFYWYRQILGQKVEFLVSFYNNEISEKSEIFDDQFSVERPDGSNFTLKIRSTKLEDSAMYFCASSAGTLSGDNYEQYFGPGTRLTVT.

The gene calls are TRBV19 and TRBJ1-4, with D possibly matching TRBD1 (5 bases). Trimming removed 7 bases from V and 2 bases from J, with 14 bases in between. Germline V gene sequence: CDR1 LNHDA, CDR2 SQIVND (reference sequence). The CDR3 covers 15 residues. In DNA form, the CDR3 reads TGTGCCAGTAAACTCCGGGACTCTACTAATGAAAAACTGTTTTTT. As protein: CASKLRDSTNEKLFF.

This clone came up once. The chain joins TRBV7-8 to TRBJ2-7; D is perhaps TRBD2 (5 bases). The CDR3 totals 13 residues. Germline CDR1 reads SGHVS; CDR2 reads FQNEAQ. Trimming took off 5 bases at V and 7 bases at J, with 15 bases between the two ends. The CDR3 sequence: CASSPGPPGEQYF. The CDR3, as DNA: TGTGCCAGCAGCCCTGGGCCCCCGGGAGAGCAGTACTTC.

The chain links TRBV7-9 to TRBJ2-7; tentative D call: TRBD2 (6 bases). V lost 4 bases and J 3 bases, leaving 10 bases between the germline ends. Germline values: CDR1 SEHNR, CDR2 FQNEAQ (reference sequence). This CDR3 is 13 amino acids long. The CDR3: CASSSVGGYEQYF. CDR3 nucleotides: TGTGCCAGCAGCTCCGTCGGGGGCTACGAGCAGTACTTC.

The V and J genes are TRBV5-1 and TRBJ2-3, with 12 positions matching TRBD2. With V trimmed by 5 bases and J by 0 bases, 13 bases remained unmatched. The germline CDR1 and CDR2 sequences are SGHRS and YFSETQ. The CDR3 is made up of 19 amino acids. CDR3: CASRGTALAGGPSTDTQYF. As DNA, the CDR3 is TGCGCCAGCAGGGGTACAGCTCTAGCGGGGGGGCCTAGCACAGATACGCAGTATTTT.

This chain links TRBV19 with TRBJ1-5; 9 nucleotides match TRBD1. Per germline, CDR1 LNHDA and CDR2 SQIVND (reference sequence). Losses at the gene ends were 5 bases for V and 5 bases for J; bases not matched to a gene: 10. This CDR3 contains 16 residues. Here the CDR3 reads CASSFLQGAIDQPQHF. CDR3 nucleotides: TGTGCCAGTAGTTTCCTACAGGGGGCTATCGATCAGCCCCAGCATTTT.

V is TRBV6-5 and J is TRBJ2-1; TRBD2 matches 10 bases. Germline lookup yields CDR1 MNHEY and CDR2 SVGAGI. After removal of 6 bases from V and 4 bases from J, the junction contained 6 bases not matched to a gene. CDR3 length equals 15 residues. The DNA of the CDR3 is TGTGCCAGCAGACTCGGACTAGCGGAATACAATGAGCAGTTCTTC. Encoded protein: CASRLGLAEYNEQFF.

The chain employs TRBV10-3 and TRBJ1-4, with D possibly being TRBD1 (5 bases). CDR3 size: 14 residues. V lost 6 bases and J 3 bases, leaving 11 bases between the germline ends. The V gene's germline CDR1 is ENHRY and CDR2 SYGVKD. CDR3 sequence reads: CAISPGPSNEKLFF. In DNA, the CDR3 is TGTGCCATCAGCCCGGGACCGTCTAATGAAAAACTGTTTTTT.

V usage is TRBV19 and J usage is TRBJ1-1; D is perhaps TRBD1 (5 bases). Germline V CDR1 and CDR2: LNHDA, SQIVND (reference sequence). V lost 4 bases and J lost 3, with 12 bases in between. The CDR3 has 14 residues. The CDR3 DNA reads TGTGCCAGTAGTACAACAGGTGGTTACACTGAAGCTTTCTTT. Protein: CASSTTGGYTEAFF.

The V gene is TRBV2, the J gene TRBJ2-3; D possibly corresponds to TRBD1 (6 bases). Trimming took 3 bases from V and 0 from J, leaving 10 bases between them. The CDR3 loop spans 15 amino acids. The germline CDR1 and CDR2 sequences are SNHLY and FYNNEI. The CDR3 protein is CASSDAGVSTDTQYF. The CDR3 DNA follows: TGTGCCAGCAGTGATGCAGGGGTCAGCACAGATACGCAGTATTTT.

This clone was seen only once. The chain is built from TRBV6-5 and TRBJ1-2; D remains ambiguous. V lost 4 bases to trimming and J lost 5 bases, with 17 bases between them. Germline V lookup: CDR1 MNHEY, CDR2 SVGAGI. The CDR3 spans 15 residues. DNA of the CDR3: TGTGCCAGCAGTTCCCCTCGGGAGGGTAATTATGGCTACACCTTC. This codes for CASSSPREGNYGYTF.

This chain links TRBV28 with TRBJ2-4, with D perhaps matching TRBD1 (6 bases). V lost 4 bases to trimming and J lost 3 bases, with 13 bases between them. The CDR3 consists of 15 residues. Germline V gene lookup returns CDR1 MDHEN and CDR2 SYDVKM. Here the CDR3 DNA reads TGTGCCAGCAGTTCCGGGGCACAGGGCAAAAACATTCAGTACTTC. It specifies CASSSGAQGKNIQYF.